The clone carrying this T cell receptor beta chain appeared a single time. Its target is unknown. This entry comes from a study of identical twins. Looked up from germline, CDR1 is LNHDA and CDR2 is SQIVND (reference sequence). V was clipped by 4 bases and J by 2 bases; unmatched bases: 7. This CDR3 comprises 16 residues. Findings of the study overall: Rather than following the same donors, the conclusions depended on cross-sectional statistical analysis. The authors noted that invariant MAIT and iNKT cells could partly confound zero-insertion analyses.

Unique molecular identifiers were present on the cDNA, and a universal primer site came from template switching. TCRdb reanalysed the 5' RACE reads using MiXCR and keeps one entry per CDR3 protein. The data show more than 250,000 distinct CDR3 sequences, about 8% seen once. The same sample was also used in a study of yellow fever vaccine responses in identical twins.

Sequences were obtained from memory (CD45RO+) T cells sorted from blood. The sequence was collected from a woman aged 18 to 35 in good health. The gene calls are TRBV19 and TRBJ1-5; 8 nucleotides line up with TRBD1. CDR3 amino acids: CASSTTGQEGNQPQHF. The CDR3 nucleotides are TGTGCCAGTAGTACAACGGGACAGGAGGGCAATCAGCCCCAGCATTTT.